Listed below are T cell receptor beta chains from one sample, sequenced in a study of blood T cell repertoires in COVID-19. The protocol was immunoSEQ multiplex PCR, while the TCRdb copy is restricted to in-frame clones and leaves out a portion. The sample contains about 230,000 clones, approximately 88% of which appear only once. Sequenced sample: peripheral blood. All receptors derive from a man aged 40-49 years with acute or convalescent COVID-19. Each CDR3 is given with its conserved first and last residue. A D gene is named only where the DNA matches it firmly. Size is omitted from some rows. Given values are once, few, many or a class for expanded clones.

>TRBV7-2|TRBD1|TRBJ1-2|-
TGTGCCAGCAGCCGGGACAGTAACTATGGCTACACCTTC
CASSRDSNYGYTF
>TRBV5-1|-|TRBJ2-3|-
TGCGCCAGCAGCTTGGAGCGGAGCACAGATACGCAGTATTTT
CASSLERSTDTQYF
>TRBV29-1|-|TRBJ2-7|-
TGCAGCGTCGACCGGGCAGGGAACTCCTACGAGCAGTACTTC
CSVDRAGNSYEQYF
>TRBV4-2|TRBD2|TRBJ2-7|-
TGTGCCAGCAGCCCCGGCGGGGGTAGCTCCTACGAGCAGTACTTC
CASSPGGGSSYEQYF
>TRBV29-1|-|TRBJ2-7|-
TGCAGCGTTGCGCAGACCTACGAGCAGTACTTC
CSVAQTYEQYF
>TRBV4-3|-|TRBJ1-1|-
TGCGCCAGCAGCCAAGAGAGGTGGGCTGAAGCTTTCTTT
CASSQERWAEAFF
>TRBV7-2|-|TRBJ2-5|-
TGTGCCAGCAGCTCGGGACTGCGCGGGACCCAGTACTTC
CASSSGLRGTQYF
>TRBV19|-|TRBJ1-1|-
TGTGCCAGTAAGAACAGAGAGAACACTGAAGCTTTCTTT
CASKNRENTEAFF
>TRBV5-4|TRBD2|TRBJ2-1|once
TGTGCCAGCAGCGGCACCAGGACTAGCTTCTCCTACAATGAGCAGTTCTTC
CASSGTRTSFSYNEQFF
>TRBV7-2|-|TRBJ1-2|-
TGTGCCAGCAGCTTAGGAGTATTGGGGGCAGACGGCTACACCTTC
CASSLGVLGADGYTF
>TRBV7-9|-|TRBJ1-2|-
TGTGCCAGCAGCTTTACGGGGATTTATGGCTACACCTTC
CASSFTGIYGYTF
>TRBV13|-|TRBJ1-3|-
TGTGCCAGCACCCGCGCCGCCTCTGGAAACACCATATATTTT
CASTRAASGNTIYF
>TRBV3-1/TRBV3-2|-|TRBJ1-5|-
TGTGCCAGCAGCCAAGACAGGGGTGGTCAGCCCCAGCATTTT
CASSQDRGGQPQHF
>TRBV19|-|TRBJ1-1|-
TGTGCCAGTAGTATAACAGCCAATATGAACACTGAAGCTTTCTTT
CASSITANMNTEAFF
>TRBV19|-|TRBJ2-7|-
TGTGCCAGTAGTAGCAGGGTTTGGGACGAGCAGTACTTC
CASSSRVWDEQYF
>TRBV29-1|-|TRBJ2-1|-
TGCAGCGCTCAAGCGTACTCCTACAATGAGCAGTTCTTC
CSAQAYSYNEQFF
>TRBV14|-|TRBJ2-3|-
TGTGCCAGCAGCCAATACGCTGCGGGAAGAGCAGATACGCAGTATTTT
CASSQYAAGRADTQYF
>TRBV7-6|TRBD1|TRBJ2-7|-
TGTGCCAGCAGCTCCGGACAGGGCTCCTACGAGCAGTACTTC
CASSSGQGSYEQYF
>TRBV6-2/TRBV6-3|-|TRBJ1-5|-
TGTGCCAGCAGTTACAGAGTGAGGAGCAATCAGCCCCAGCATTTT
CASSYRVRSNQPQHF
>TRBV5-1|-|TRBJ2-7|-
TGCGCCAGCAGCTTCGGGACGGACTACTCCTACGAGCAGTACTTC
CASSFGTDYSYEQYF
>TRBV3-1/TRBV3-2|-|TRBJ1-4|-
TGTGCCAGCAGCCAAGTTCTGTCCCAGGATGAAAAACTGTTTTTT
CASSQVLSQDEKLFF
>TRBV16|TRBD1|TRBJ1-1|-
TGTGCCAGCAGCCACATGGGACAGGGGAACACTGAAGCTTTCTTT
CASSHMGQGNTEAFF
>TRBV12-3/TRBV12-4|-|TRBJ1-1|-
TGTGCCAGCAGCAGGGGACCCACTGAAGCTTTCTTT
CASSRGPTEAFF
>TRBV7-8|TRBD1|TRBJ1-1|-
TGTGCCAGCAGCCGAGGGACAGGTGCTGGGGATGAAGCTTTCTTT
CASSRGTGAGDEAFF
>TRBV28|-|TRBJ1-4|-
TGTGCCAGCAGCTCGTGGGGATCGGGGAATGAAAAACTGTTTTTT
CASSSWGSGNEKLFF
>TRBV11-2|TRBD2|TRBJ2-2|-
TGTGCCAGCAGCAGACGATCGGGAGGGATAACGAACACCGGGGAGCTGTTTTTT
CASSRRSGGITNTGELFF
>TRBV14|-|TRBJ1-1|-
TGTGCCAGCAGCCAAGACAGAATGAACACTGAAGCTTTCTTT
CASSQDRMNTEAFF
>TRBV5-4|TRBD2|TRBJ2-2|-
TGTGCCAGCAGCGAGGGGACTAGCGGCGGCGGGGAGCTGTTTTTT
CASSEGTSGGGELFF
>TRBV2|TRBD1|TRBJ2-5|once
TGTGCCAGCATCCCAGACAGGGCAGGGCAGACCCAGTACTTC
CASIPDRAGQTQYF
>TRBV3-1/TRBV3-2|-|TRBJ2-7|-
TGTGCCAGCAGCCAGGACAGTTACGAGCAGTACTTC
CASSQDSYEQYF
>TRBV5-5|-|TRBJ1-1|few
TGTGCCAGCAGCTACCAGGGGAACACTGAAGCTTTCTTT
CASSYQGNTEAFF
>TRBV19|TRBD1|TRBJ2-3|-
TGTGCCAGTAGTATTCGTCCGGGGACAGGGCGCACAGATACGCAGTATTTT
CASSIRPGTGRTDTQYF
>TRBV15|-|TRBJ1-1|-
TGTGCCACCAGCAGAGATACAGTATTCCACACTGAAGCTTTCTTT
CATSRDTVFHTEAFF